This TCR beta chain is drawn from a study of T-cell memory formation after mild COVID-19. Whole-study findings and limits: Cross-reactive memory appears to have joined, as suggested by some responding clones showing up in pre-infection memory.

The V segment lost 3 bases and the J segment 9 bases; nucleotides outside the gene matches: 12. Germline V lookup: CDR1 DFQATT, CDR2 SNEGSKA (reference sequence). CDR3 size: 15 residues. Points on this clonotype: Its antigen is unknown.

5'RACE with constant-segment primers built TCRalpha and TCRbeta cDNA libraries with UMIs. MiXCR, run by TCRdb on the 5' RACE reads, gives a single entry per CDR3 protein. The sample consists of some 180,000 distinct CDR3 sequences, approximately 18% of them appearing once. The clonotype was recovered from a man younger than 35 who had mild COVID-19 (a few samples of this study predate the infection). Cell type and time point are not known. J is TRBJ2-1 and V is TRBV20-1, with TRBD2 identical over 9 bases. The sample comprised PBMCs or a T cell subset sorted from them (not recorded which). The CDR3 DNA follows: TGCAGTGCTAGTTCCGCGGGGGGGCCTTACGGTGAGCAGTTCTTC. This translates into CSASSAGGPYGEQFF.